The next 5 T cell receptor beta chains were all read from a single sample in a study of T-cell memory formation after mild COVID-19. MiXCR was run by TCRdb on the 5' RACE reads, yielding one entry per CDR3 protein. This table has 25,000 to 35,000 distinct CDR3 sequences, 9.5% to 15% appearing once. The sample comprised PBMCs or a T cell subset sorted from them (not recorded which). The receptors derive from an adult woman who had mild COVID-19 (a few samples of this study predate the infection). Cell type and time point are not known.

This clonotype has ten or more counts. CDR3 amino acids: CASSQAGQGYGYTF. For the CDR3, the DNA is TGTGCCAGCAGCCAAGCAGGACAGGGTTATGGCTACACCTTC. The V and J genes are TRBV4-2 and TRBJ1-2; 8 positions agree with TRBD1. J gave up 5 bases and V 1 base, and 3 bases lay outside the gene matches. The CDR3 totals 14 residues. Germline lookup yields CDR1 LGHNA and CDR2 YNFKEQ.

This clonotype was seen ten or more times. This rearrangement joins TRBV7-9 to TRBJ1-1; D is possibly TRBD1 (6 bases). CDR3 length: 14 amino acids. Trimming pared 4 bases from V and 4 bases from J, leaving 13 bases between. The germline V gene has CDR1 SEHNR and CDR2 FQNEAQ (reference sequence). CDR3 nucleotides: TGTGCCAGCAGCTCCCACGGGGGCCGCACTGAAGCTTTCTTT. This sequence encodes CASSSHGGRTEAFF.

Ten or more counts support this clonotype. The chain links TRBV6-4 to TRBJ2-2; D is ambiguous. This CDR3 has 14 amino acids. Germline assignment: CDR1 MRHNA and CDR2 SNTAGT. The V end was cut by 4 bases, the J end by 1 base, with 7 bases between. DNA of the CDR3: TGTGCCAGCAGTGTTTACAGGAACACCGGGGAGCTGTTTTTT. This sequence encodes CASSVYRNTGELFF.

Note on this clonotype: A read error may explain this, as a much larger clone is one base away. The rearrangement links TRBV7-8 to TRBJ2-7; 9 bases match TRBD1. J was trimmed by 6 bases and V by 4 bases; bases with no gene match: 13. There are 16 residues in the CDR3. From germline, CDR1 is SGHVS and CDR2 FQNEAQ. The CDR3 nucleotides are TGTGCCAGCAGCTCTGTCACCCGGGACAGGGCCCGCGAGCAGTACTTC. Translation gives CASSSVTRDRAREQYF.

The chain combines TRBV7-9 with TRBJ1-1; no reliable D call. Per germline, CDR1 SEHNR and CDR2 FQNEAQ (reference sequence). The CDR3 extends over 15 amino acids. V shed 4 bases and J shed 4 bases, with 16 bases lying between them. CDR3 region: CASSSLAGAGTEAFF. CDR3 coding DNA: TGTGCCAGCAGCTCCCTGGCCGGTGCAGGCACTGAAGCTTTCTTT.